These 25 T cell receptor beta chains came from one sample sequenced in a study of T cells in Graves' hyperthyroidism and ophthalmopathy. Authors of the study amplified TCR beta CDR3 regions from RNA transcripts. The HTBI primer set drove a first-round RT-PCR of the TCR CDR3. MiXCR, run by TCRdb on the multiplex PCR reads, gives a single entry per CDR3 protein. The sample includes approximately 590,000 distinct CDR3 sequences, roughly 14% seen only once; the top ten take approximately 7%. The sequencing input was blood. These receptors all come from a woman between 25 and 40 years old with Graves' hyperthyroidism.

In this sample, this clonotype turned up a few times. The chain recombines TRBV7-9 with TRBJ2-3, with a possible D match to TRBD1 (6 bases). V dropped 3 bases and J dropped 4 bases, with 14 bases sitting between them. The CDR3 is 15 residues long. Germline CDR1 and CDR2: SEHNR and FQNEAQ (reference sequence). CDR3 nucleotide sequence: TGTGCCAGCAGCTTGAGTCAGGGGCCGTCAGATACGCAGTATTTT. It translates to CASSLSQGPSDTQYF.

A note on this clonotype: One end of the junction varies from germline; a read error may be responsible. The CDR3 DNA sequence: TGTGCCAGCAGCGGTAGCGGCAATGGGCAGTTCTTC. As protein: CASSGSGNGQFF. This chain joins TRBV7-9 and TRBJ2-1, with D perhaps matching TRBD2 (6 bases). The germline V gene has CDR1 SEHNR and CDR2 FQNEAQ (reference sequence). The CDR3 has 12 residues. The full variable domain, rest sourced from reference TRBV7-9 and TRBJ2-1, is DTGVSQNPRHKITKRGQNVTFRCDPISEHNRLYWYRQTLGQGPEFLTYFQNEAQLEKSRLLSDRFSAERPKGSFSTLEIQRTEQGDSAMYLCASSGSGNGQFFGPGTRLTVL.

This clonotype was counted between two and nine times. The chain couples TRBV24-1 to TRBJ2-2, with a tentative D call TRBD2 (7 bases). Trimming pared 9 bases from V and 6 bases from J, leaving 22 bases between. Germline CDR1 is KGHDR and CDR2 is SFDVKD. This CDR3 is 16 amino acids long. CDR3 DNA: TGTGCCACCCAAGGGGGGGACTCTATATCCCCCGGGGAGCTGTTTTTT. Protein sequence: CATQGGDSISPGELFF.

The rearrangement links TRBV3-1 to TRBJ2-3; D unresolved. Trimming cost V 0 bases and J 4 bases, with 5 bases left between them. The CDR3 is made up of 13 amino acids. Germline CDR1 and CDR2: LGHDT and YNNKEL (reference sequence). CDR3 nucleotide sequence: TGTGCCAGCAGCCAAGATCATCCAGATACGCAGTATTTT. This encodes CASSQDHPDTQYF.

J is TRBJ2-3 and V is TRBV7-8; 7 positions agree with TRBD2. Germline values: CDR1 SGHVS, CDR2 FQNEAQ. This CDR3 has 16 amino acids. Trimming removed 4 bases from V and 0 bases from J; junction bases left unmatched: 7. This CDR3 is CASSSAVSGSTDTQYF. As DNA, the CDR3 is TGTGCCAGCAGCTCAGCAGTTAGCGGGAGCACAGATACGCAGTATTTT.

Only a few counts were recorded for this clonotype. This chain uses TRBV9 with TRBJ2-1, with 8 bases matching TRBD2. The CDR3 consists of 17 residues. V dropped 3 bases and J dropped 0; count of bases not matched to a gene: 8. The germline CDR1 and CDR2 sequences are SGDLS and YYNGEE. CDR3 amino acids: CASSAYGLAGSYNEQFF. CDR3 sequence (DNA): TGTGCCAGCAGCGCCTACGGACTAGCCGGCTCCTACAATGAGCAGTTCTTC.

The gene calls are TRBV19 and TRBJ1-6; 10 nucleotides match TRBD1. CDR1 and CDR2 from the germline V gene are LNHDA and SQIVND (reference sequence). The V segment lost 6 bases and the J segment 9 bases; nucleotides outside the gene matches: 5. This CDR3 has 14 residues. CDR3 nucleotide sequence: TGTGCCAGTAGGGGGACAGGGGACGGTTCACCCCTCCACTTT. Protein: CASRGTGDGSPLHF.

The V gene is TRBV9, the J gene TRBJ2-2; D unclear. Germline V gene lookup returns CDR1 SGDLS and CDR2 YYNGEE. V was clipped by 4 bases and J by 7 bases, with 5 bases between them. CDR3 size: 11 residues. CDR3 region: CASSTHGELFF. The CDR3 nucleotides read TGTGCCAGCAGCACCCACGGGGAGCTGTTTTTT.

This clonotype was picked up a small number of times. This chain uses TRBV7-8 with TRBJ1-2; 8 positions agree with TRBD1. Germline values: CDR1 SGHVS, CDR2 FQNEAQ. Trimming at V came to 5 bases and at J to 8 bases, leaving 7 bases not matched to a gene. CDR3 size: 13 residues. The CDR3 nucleotides are TGTGCCAGCAGCCCCGGACAGGGAATGGGCTACACCTTC. It translates to CASSPGQGMGYTF.

The chain couples TRBV11-2 to TRBJ2-2; TRBD1 might be the D (6 bases). This CDR3 contains 12 residues. Per the germline V gene, CDR1 is SGHAT and CDR2 is FQNNGV. V lost 11 bases to trimming and J lost 9 bases, with 16 bases between them. The CDR3 nucleotides read TGTGCCTCCTCAAGGGGGATGCGGGAGCTGTTTTTT. Translating it yields CASSRGMRELFF.

This clonotype appeared many times. The rearrangement joins TRBV3-1 to TRBJ2-7; D is possibly TRBD2 (6 bases). Per germline, CDR1 LGHDT and CDR2 YNNKEL (reference sequence). Trimming shortened V by 3 bases and J by 0 bases, and 9 bases separated the two germline ends. The CDR3 contains 14 residues. The CDR3 sequence is CASSHPGVSYEQYF. As DNA, the CDR3 is TGTGCCAGCAGCCACCCGGGGGTCTCCTACGAGCAGTACTTC.

This clonotype was detected a few times. The rearrangement joins TRBV29-1 to TRBJ1-1; TRBD1 matches 10 bases. Germline CDR1 reads SQVTM; CDR2 reads ANQGSEA. Trimming cost V 7 bases and J 4 bases; bases outside gene matches: 9. The CDR3 is 14 residues long. The CDR3 spells CSAQTGGFGTEAFF. The CDR3 bases are TGCAGCGCGCAGACAGGGGGCTTCGGCACTGAAGCTTTCTTT.

This clonotype was detected many times. The V and J genes are TRBV30 and TRBJ1-1; 9 nucleotides align to TRBD1. The CDR3 consists of 13 residues. V shed 2 bases and J 4 bases; nucleotides not matched to a gene: 2. The germline CDR1 and CDR2 sequences are GTSNPN and SVGIG (reference sequence). The CDR3 nucleotides are TGTGCCTGGAGTCCGGGACAGGGCACTGAAGCTTTCTTT. Residues: CAWSPGQGTEAFF.

This clonotype was seen a handful of times. This chain uses TRBV6-9 with TRBJ1-2; D is possibly TRBD1 (5 bases). Per germline, CDR1 MNHGY and CDR2 SVAAGI. This CDR3 has 14 residues. The V gene lost 0 bases and the J gene lost 6 bases, with 11 bases spanning the gap. CDR3: CASSYSGVVNGYTF. DNA for the CDR3: TGTGCCAGCAGTTATTCGGGGGTTGTAAATGGCTACACCTTC.

This clonotype was seen many times. The rearrangement uses TRBV11-2 and TRBJ2-1; 7 nucleotides align to TRBD2. The junction had 12 bases not matched to a gene; V was cut back by 4 bases and J by 3 bases. The CDR3 length is 17 residues. In germline, CDR1 is SGHAT, CDR2 FQNNGV. In DNA form, the CDR3 reads TGTGCCAGCAGCTCATCGCCGGGAGCGGGGCGCTACAATGAGCAGTTCTTC. This gives the protein CASSSSPGAGRYNEQFF.

Only a few counts were recorded for this clonotype. In DNA, the CDR3 is TGCGCCAGCAGCTTAAGCGGGAGCACCGGGGAGCTGTTTTTT. Its translation is CASSLSGSTGELFF. This chain links TRBV5-1 with TRBJ2-2; 8 nucleotides match TRBD2. J gave up 4 bases and V 2 bases, and 1 base lay outside the gene matches. The CDR3 extends over 14 amino acids. Looked up from germline, CDR1 is SGHRS and CDR2 is YFSETQ.

The J gene is TRBJ2-2, the V gene TRBV19, with 7 bases that match TRBD2. The ends lost 4 bases at V and 4 bases at J; junction bases unmatched: 12. Germline assignment: CDR1 LNHDA and CDR2 SQIVND (reference sequence). The CDR3 spans 17 residues. The CDR3 nucleotides read TGTGCCAGTAGTACCGGTGGGCTAGCGGTTGCCACCGGGGAGCTGTTTTTT. Encoded protein: CASSTGGLAVATGELFF. Full variable domain (outside the CDR3, taken from reference TRBV19 and TRBJ2-2): DGGITQSPKYLFRKEGQNVTLSCEQNLNHDAMYWYRQDPGQGLRLIYYSQIVNDFQKGDIAEGYSVSREKKESFPLTVTSAQKNPTAFYLCASSTGGLAVATGELFFGEGSRLTVL.

The chain couples TRBV20-1 to TRBJ2-1, with TRBD1 matching 8 bases. Trimming cost V 5 bases and J 7 bases; bases outside gene matches: 4. This CDR3 has 12 amino acids. Looked up from germline, CDR1 is DFQATT and CDR2 is SNEGSKA (reference sequence). DNA for the CDR3: TGCAGTGCTTCGGACAGGGCAAATGAGCAGTTCTTC. Translating it yields CSASDRANEQFF.

In this sample, this clonotype turned up many times. The rearrangement links TRBV11-2 to TRBJ2-2, with 7 bases matching TRBD2. The trim removed 0 bases at V and 7 bases at J, leaving 5 bases unmatched. The germline V gene encodes CDR1 SGHAT and CDR2 FQNNGV. The CDR3 sequence is 15 residues long. The CDR3 loop is CASSLDLLAYGELFF. CDR3 DNA: TGTGCCAGCAGCTTAGATCTACTAGCGTACGGGGAGCTGTTTTTT. Combining the CDR3 with reference TRBV11-2 and TRBJ2-2 gives the whole variable domain EAGVAQSPRYKIIEKRQSVAFWCNPISGHATLYWYQQILGQGPKLLIQFQNNGVVDDSQLPKDRFSAERLKGVDSTLKIQPAKLEDSAVYLCASSLDLLAYGELFFGEGSRLTVL.

This clonotype showed up many times. The chain combines TRBV3-1 with TRBJ2-1; no clear D gene. The V end was cut by 4 bases, the J end by 11 bases, with 12 bases between. The germline CDR1 and CDR2 sequences are LGHDT and YNNKEL (reference sequence). The CDR3 extends over 12 amino acids. The CDR3 region has the DNA TGTGCCAGCAGCCCCGCAGTGAGCCAGCAGTTCTTC. The encoded protein is CASSPAVSQQFF.

The chain is built from TRBV5-1 and TRBJ1-5; D ambiguous. Germline V gives CDR1 SGHRS, CDR2 YFSETQ. CDR3 size: 14 residues. V was cut by 0 bases and J by 3 bases, with 7 bases left in between. The CDR3 here is CASSLDPVNQPQHF. Written as DNA, the CDR3 is TGCGCCAGCAGCTTGGATCCGGTCAATCAGCCCCAGCATTTT.

There are many counts of this clonotype. J is TRBJ2-4 and V is TRBV7-2; a weak D match, TRBD2 (6 bases). The CDR3 length is 12 residues. V was cut by 8 bases and J by 8 bases, with 13 bases left in between. Germline lookup yields CDR1 SGHTA and CDR2 FQGNSA. CDR3 bases: TGTGCCAGCGGTGACGGGAGTTACATTCAGTACTTC. Amino acid sequence: CASGDGSYIQYF.

This clonotype appeared many times. The chain is built from TRBV5-1 and TRBJ2-2, with D maybe TRBD1 (6 bases). V lost 4 bases and J 1 base, leaving 14 bases between the germline ends. Germline loops: CDR1 SGHRS, CDR2 YFSETQ. The CDR3 has 16 residues. CDR3 amino acids: CASSPDTGQNTGELFF. The CDR3 DNA is TGCGCCAGCAGCCCTGATACGGGACAGAACACCGGGGAGCTGTTTTTT. The entire variable domain, with the rest obtained from reference TRBV5-1 and TRBJ2-2, is as follows: KAGVTQTPRYLIKTRGQQVTLSCSPISGHRSVSWYQQTPGQGLQFLFEYFSETQRNKGNFPGRFSGRQFSNSRSEMNVSTLELGDSALYLCASSPDTGQNTGELFFGEGSRLTVL.

The chain is built from TRBV6-2 or TRBV6-3 and TRBJ2-2; TRBD2 aligns across 7 bases. Germline CDR1 reads MNHEY; CDR2 reads SVGEGT. V was pared by 2 bases and J by 0 bases, with 15 bases of the junction left unmatched. The CDR3 is 20 residues long. The CDR3 sequence is CASSYDRAGDWRSNTGELFF. The CDR3 nucleotides read TGTGCCAGCAGTTACGACCGTGCGGGAGACTGGCGATCGAACACCGGGGAGCTGTTTTTT.

The rearrangement links TRBV20-1 to TRBJ2-7; 12 nucleotides line up with TRBD2. Germline CDR1 reads DFQATT; CDR2 reads SNEGSKA (reference sequence). J gave up 1 base and V 0 bases, and 7 bases lay outside the gene matches. There are 17 residues in the CDR3. The CDR3, as DNA: TGCAGTGCTAGAGAAACAACGGGACTAGCGGGTTCCTACGAGCAGTACTTC. It translates to CSARETTGLAGSYEQYF.